The 22 T cell receptor beta chains presented below share a single source sample, sequenced in a study of cytomegalovirus exposure and HLA in healthy donors. Amplification used 60 Vbeta primers and 13 Jbeta primers. Data came from immunoSEQ multiplex PCR; TCRdb stores just in-frame clones and leaves some out. In the table there are more than 85,000 clones, about 74% of which are singletons. Sequenced input: PBMCs. All receptors derive from a woman between 50 and 59 years old in good health and CMV-seropositive.

The V gene is TRBV28, the J gene TRBJ2-5; the match to TRBD2 covers 10 bases. V trimming: 5 bases; J trimming: 2 bases; junction bases outside the gene matches: 11. The CDR3 contains 17 residues. Germline CDR1 MDHEN, CDR2 SYDVKM. The CDR3: CASSLGVLAGAQETQYF. For the CDR3, the DNA is TGTGCCAGCAGTCTGGGGGTCCTAGCGGGAGCGCAAGAGACCCAGTACTTC.

This chain connects TRBV2 to TRBJ2-1, with TRBD1 matching 8 bases. Germline CDR1 reads SNHLY; CDR2 reads FYNNEI. The CDR3 loop spans 14 amino acids. J was trimmed by 3 bases and V by 8 bases; bases with no gene match: 6. CDR3 loop: CASRGTGLYNEQFF. CDR3 bases: TGTGCCAGCCGGGGGACAGGCCTCTACAATGAGCAGTTCTTC.

This chain joins TRBV6-5 and TRBJ1-5, with D possibly TRBD1 on 5 matching bases. V dropped 6 bases and J dropped 3 bases, with 12 bases sitting between them. The CDR3 is made up of 14 amino acids. Germline V CDR1 and CDR2: MNHEY, SVGAGI. CDR3 nucleotides: TGTGCCAGCAGAAAGACAGCGATCAATCAGCCCCAGCATTTT. Translating it yields CASRKTAINQPQHF.

The table lists this clone with a count of one. The rearrangement joins TRBV28 to TRBJ1-5, with a tentative D call TRBD1 (6 bases). V lost 6 bases and J lost 4, with 13 bases in between. The CDR3 covers 14 residues. Germline V gene data show CDR1 as MDHEN and CDR2 as SYDVKM. The DNA for the CDR3 is TGTGCCAGCAGCCCGGACAGAGTTAATCAGCCCCAGCATTTT. This translates into CASSPDRVNQPQHF.

The CDR3 DNA reads TGTGCCAGCAGTAGCCCGGCAACTAATGAAAAACTGTTTTTT. Translating it yields CASSSPATNEKLFF. V and J are TRBV28 and TRBJ1-4; no reliable D call. V was clipped by 5 bases and J by 0 bases, with 7 bases between them. Germline V gives CDR1 MDHEN, CDR2 SYDVKM. The CDR3 is 14 amino acids.

The chain couples TRBV7-6 to TRBJ2-3; 9 bases agree with TRBD2. V shed 6 bases and J 2 bases; nucleotides not matched to a gene: 9. CDR1 SGHVS and CDR2 FNYEAQ come from the germline V gene. This CDR3 is built from 16 residues. CDR3 residues: CASSHVSGSITDTQYF. The CDR3 nucleotides are TGTGCCAGCAGTCACGTTAGCGGGAGTATCACAGATACGCAGTATTTT.

V gene TRBV28 combines with J gene TRBJ2-4; tentatively, D is TRBD2 (6 bases). The germline V and J ends were trimmed by 7 bases and 3 bases, with 13 bases remaining between them. This CDR3 comprises 14 residues. Germline V CDR1 and CDR2: MDHEN, SYDVKM. CDR3 coding DNA: TGTGCCAGCACCCCGGGAGACGGCAAAAACATTCAGTACTTC. It specifies CASTPGDGKNIQYF.

This chain uses TRBV11-1 with TRBJ2-1; D possibly corresponds to TRBD2 (5 bases). The CDR3 contains 14 residues. Trimming removed 5 bases at V and 5 bases at J, with 13 bases between. Germline CDR1 and CDR2: SGHAT and FQDESV (reference sequence). The CDR3 nucleotides are TGTGCCAGCAGCCAGCGGCGGCCTCACAATGAGCAGTTCTTC. It encodes CASSQRRPHNEQFF.

This chain connects TRBV5-4 to TRBJ2-1; the D gene is possibly TRBD1 (6 bases). The germline V gene has CDR1 SGHNT and CDR2 YYREEE (reference sequence). The V gene lost 4 bases and the J gene lost 10 bases, with 12 bases spanning the gap. This CDR3 is built from 12 residues. CDR3 amino acids: CASSPTGNEQFF. The CDR3 DNA is TGTGCCAGCAGCCCCACAGGGAACGAGCAGTTCTTC.

DNA of the CDR3: TGTGCCAGTAGTATTGTGAGAGCCAATGGAGACAAAAACATTCAGTACTTC. It is translated as CASSIVRANGDKNIQYF. The V call is TRBV19, the J call TRBJ2-4; D not certain. CDR1 and CDR2 from the germline V gene are LNHDA and SQIVND (reference sequence). This CDR3 is built from 17 residues. Trimming removed 3 bases from V and 3 bases from J, with 18 bases in between.

The sample holds a few counts of this clone. The chain has TRBV13 and TRBJ2-1; 7 nucleotides align to TRBD1. Germline CDR1 PRHDT, CDR2 FYEKMQ (reference sequence). After removal of 1 base from V and 8 bases from J, the junction contained 11 bases not matched to a gene. The CDR3 has 16 amino acids. CDR3 bases: TGTGCCAGCAGCTTAGTGCCGGGACAGTCAGGGGATGAGCAGTTCTTC. The encoded protein is CASSLVPGQSGDEQFF.

V usage is TRBV5-1 and J usage is TRBJ1-5, with 12 positions matching TRBD1. This CDR3 is 18 amino acids long. Germline V lookup: CDR1 SGHRS, CDR2 YFSETQ. The trim removed 5 bases at V and 6 bases at J, leaving 15 bases unmatched. The CDR3 sequence is CASRPPGQGAPRCQPQHF. The CDR3 nucleotides read TGCGCCAGCAGGCCCCCGGGACAGGGGGCGCCGAGATGTCAGCCCCAGCATTTT. Combining the CDR3 with reference TRBV5-1 and TRBJ1-5 gives the whole variable domain KAGVTQTPRYLIKTRGQQVTLSCSPISGHRSVSWYQQTPGQGLQFLFEYFSETQRNKGNFPGRFSGRQFSNSRSEMNVSTLELGDSALYLCASRPPGQGAPRCQPQHFGDGTRLSIL.

The chain couples TRBV25-1 to TRBJ1-5; D not resolved. The V gene's germline CDR1 is MGHDK and CDR2 SYGVNS. Trimming took 3 bases from V and 6 from J, leaving 9 bases between them. There are 13 residues in the CDR3. The CDR3 sequence is CASSDRRGQPQHF. The CDR3 coding sequence is TGTGCCAGCAGTGATAGGAGAGGTCAGCCCCAGCATTTT.

The chain employs TRBV11-2 and TRBJ2-1; a possible D gene is TRBD2 (5 bases). Germline lookup yields CDR1 SGHAT and CDR2 FQNNGV. With 5 bases removed from V and 6 bases from J, the gap between germline ends came to 14 bases. The CDR3 extends over 14 amino acids. The CDR3 reads CASSPRGGSNEQFF. CDR3 DNA sequence: TGTGCCAGCAGCCCACGGGGTGGGAGCAATGAGCAGTTCTTC.

The rearrangement links TRBV5-1 to TRBJ1-4, with 7 nucleotides matching TRBD1. Germline V gene data show CDR1 as SGHRS and CDR2 as YFSETQ. V trimming: 4 bases; J trimming: 8 bases; junction bases outside the gene matches: 20. CDR3 length: 18 amino acids. In DNA, the CDR3 is TGCGCCAGCAGCGCAGACAGGGACGCGCACACCAATTCCGAAAAACTGTTTTTT. Protein sequence: CASSADRDAHTNSEKLFF.

CDR3 protein: CASSRGAGQGFTDTQYF. The CDR3 DNA reads TGTGCCAGCAGCCGCGGTGCGGGACAGGGTTTCACAGATACGCAGTATTTT. The chain links TRBV7-9 to TRBJ2-3; 9 positions match TRBD1. The V gene end was trimmed by 5 bases and the J gene end by 2 bases; junction bases not matched to a gene: 11. CDR1 is SEHNR and CDR2 is FQNEAQ in the germline V gene (reference sequence). The CDR3 loop spans 17 amino acids.

In its sample, this clone was seen a few times. The rearrangement joins TRBV28 to TRBJ1-5, with D possibly TRBD1 on 5 matching bases. The ends were cut back, 5 bases at V and 2 bases at J, with 13 bases in the middle. CDR1 is MDHEN and CDR2 is SYDVKM in the germline V gene. The CDR3 is 15 residues long. In nucleotides, the CDR3 is TGTGCCAGCAGTACACGGGGGGGTGGCAATCAGCCCCAGCATTTT. Protein: CASSTRGGGNQPQHF.

The J gene is TRBJ1-2, the V gene TRBV9, with D possibly being TRBD1 (6 bases). The ends were cut back, 7 bases at V and 7 bases at J, with 14 bases in the middle. The V gene's germline CDR1 is SGDLS and CDR2 YYNGEE. The CDR3 runs to 12 residues. CDR3 loop: CASGGGARGYTF. CDR3 DNA sequence: TGTGCCAGCGGTGGGGGGGCTCGTGGCTACACCTTC. Full variable domain (missing parts from reference TRBV9 and TRBJ1-2): DSGVTQTPKHLITATGQRVTLRCSPRSGDLSVYWYQQSLDQGLQFLIQYYNGEERAKGNILERFSAQQFPDLHSELNLSSLELGDSALYFCASGGGARGYTFGSGTRLTVV.

The V and J genes are TRBV7-3 and TRBJ2-7; weak D call: TRBD2 (6 bases). CDR1 SGHTA and CDR2 FQGTGA come from the germline V gene. The V end was cut by 5 bases, the J end by 3 bases, with 11 bases between. This CDR3 has 13 amino acids. CDR3 loop: CASSTLGGYEQYF. The CDR3, as DNA: TGTGCCAGCAGCACCCTCGGGGGCTACGAGCAGTACTTC. Full variable domain (outside the CDR3, taken from reference TRBV7-3 and TRBJ2-7): GAGVSQTPSNKVTEKGKYVELRCDPISGHTALYWYRQSLGQGPEFLIYFQGTGAADDSGLPNDRFFAVRPEGSVSTLKIQRTERGDSAVYLCASSTLGGYEQYFGPGTRLTVT.

The V call is TRBV28, the J call TRBJ2-7, with a weak D call TRBD2 (5 bases). The CDR3 is made up of 13 amino acids. The germline V and J ends were trimmed by 4 bases and 2 bases, with 9 bases remaining between them. Germline loops: CDR1 MDHEN, CDR2 SYDVKM. The CDR3 spells CASSSSLPYEQYF. The DNA of the CDR3 is TGTGCCAGCAGTTCTAGCCTTCCCTACGAGCAGTACTTC.

A single count supports this clone. The rearrangement joins TRBV28 to TRBJ2-1; tentative D call: TRBD1 (5 bases). From germline, CDR1 is MDHEN and CDR2 SYDVKM. There are 12 residues in the CDR3. With 6 bases removed from V and 12 bases from J, the gap between germline ends came to 15 bases. Here the CDR3 reads CASSADSGWQFF. The CDR3 DNA reads TGTGCCAGCAGCGCCGACTCAGGGTGGCAGTTCTTC.

The V gene is TRBV5-1, the J gene TRBJ1-1; 7 bases align to TRBD1. The junction had 2 bases not matched to a gene; V was cut back by 3 bases and J by 3 bases. This CDR3 comprises 13 residues. Germline CDR1 and CDR2: SGHRS and YFSETQ. For the CDR3, the DNA is TGCGCCAGCAGCTCACAGGGGTACACTGAAGCTTTCTTT. It translates to CASSSQGYTEAFF.